The clone carrying this T cell receptor (beta chain) was observed a single time. Antigen unknown. CDR1 SNHLY and CDR2 FYNNEI come from the germline V gene. The CDR3 is 15 residues long. Trimming removed 4 bases at V and 5 bases at J, with 12 bases between. The sample is drawn from a study of tissue T cells after allogeneic stem cell transplantation. Across the whole study: Pathologist review favored tissue samples showing histologically apparent lymphocytes. Points from the study as a whole: Only a limited share of tissue TCRs appeared in blood or spleen. Anatomically similar tissues had similar TCR repertoires within each patient.

The protocol was immunoSEQ multiplex PCR, while the TCRdb copy is restricted to in-frame clones and leaves out a portion. The data contain about 9,800 clones, 50% to 80% of them singletons. Autopsy tissues included GI tract, liver, skin and lymphoid organs. The clonotype was recovered from a male donor aged 60 or older with lung cancer. Material: tissue from the stomach, obtained at autopsy. This chain connects TRBV2 to TRBJ1-6; unclear D gene. CDR3 in DNA: TGTGCCAGCAGTGTTCGGCGGACTGATAATTCACCCCTCCACTTT. Translated: CASSVRRTDNSPLHF. The full variable domain, in which reference TRBV2 and TRBJ1-6 provide the parts outside the CDR3, is EPEVTQTPSHQVTQMGQEVILRCVPISNHLYFYWYRQILGQKVEFLVSFYNNEISEKSEIFDDQFSVERPDGSNFTLKIRSTKLEDSAMYFCASSVRRTDNSPLHFGNGTRLTVT.